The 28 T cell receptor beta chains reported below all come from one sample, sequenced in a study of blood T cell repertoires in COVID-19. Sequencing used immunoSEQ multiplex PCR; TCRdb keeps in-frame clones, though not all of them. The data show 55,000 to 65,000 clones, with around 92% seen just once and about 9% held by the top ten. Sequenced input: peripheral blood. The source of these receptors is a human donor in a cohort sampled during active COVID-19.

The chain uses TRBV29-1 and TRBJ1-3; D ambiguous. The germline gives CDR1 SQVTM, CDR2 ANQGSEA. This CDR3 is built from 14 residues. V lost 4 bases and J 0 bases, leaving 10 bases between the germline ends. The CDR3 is CSVGGGDSGNTIYF. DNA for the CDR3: TGCAGCGTTGGAGGCGGAGACTCTGGAAACACCATATATTTT.

DNA of the CDR3: TGTGCCAGCTCACCGAATACGGGACAGACAAATTCACCCCTCCACTTT. Protein product: CASSPNTGQTNSPLHF. The rearrangement links TRBV18 to TRBJ1-6; 7 bases agree with TRBD1. CDR1 is KGHSH and CDR2 is LQKENI in the germline V gene. This CDR3 contains 16 residues. Losses at the gene ends were 3 bases for V and 7 bases for J; bases not matched to a gene: 9.

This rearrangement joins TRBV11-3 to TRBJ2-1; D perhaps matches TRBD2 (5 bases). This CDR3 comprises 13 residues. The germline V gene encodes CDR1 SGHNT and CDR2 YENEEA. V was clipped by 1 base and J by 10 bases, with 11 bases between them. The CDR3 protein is CASSLVRAGEQFF. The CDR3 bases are TGTGCCAGCAGCTTAGTTAGGGCGGGCGAGCAGTTCTTC. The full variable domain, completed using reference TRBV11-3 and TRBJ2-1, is EAGVVQSPRYKIIEKKQPVAFWCNPISGHNTLYWYLQNLGQGPELLIRYENEEAVDDSQLPKDRFSAERLKGVDSTLKIQPAELGDSAVYLCASSLVRAGEQFFGPGTRLTVL.

The CDR3 coding sequence is TGTGCCAGCAGCCTCCTAGCGGGGACCACAGATACGCAGTATTTT. Residues: CASSLLAGTTDTQYF. The gene calls are TRBV7-3 and TRBJ2-3, with TRBD2 matching over 9 bases. V trimming: 5 bases; J trimming: 2 bases; junction bases outside the gene matches: 5. CDR3 size: 15 residues. CDR1 and CDR2 (germline): SGHTA, FQGTGA.

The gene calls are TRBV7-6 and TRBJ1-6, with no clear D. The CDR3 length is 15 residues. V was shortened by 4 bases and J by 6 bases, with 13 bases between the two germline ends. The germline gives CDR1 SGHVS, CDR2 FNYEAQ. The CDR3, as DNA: TGTGCCAGCAGCTCCCGGGAACAGCTTAATTCACCCCTCCACTTT. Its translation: CASSSREQLNSPLHF. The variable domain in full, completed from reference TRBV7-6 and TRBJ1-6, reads GAGVSQSPRYKVTKRGQDVALRCDPISGHVSLYWYRQALGQGPEFLTYFNYEAQQDKSGLPNDRFSAERPEGSISTLTIQRTEQRDSAMYRCASSSREQLNSPLHFGNGTRLTVT.

The CDR3 region is CASSPARTGWDEQFF. CDR3 DNA sequence: TGTGCCAGCAGTCCGGCGCGGACAGGCTGGGATGAGCAGTTCTTC. V gene TRBV6-6 combines with J gene TRBJ2-1, with 7 bases matching TRBD1. The CDR3 consists of 15 residues. CDR1 and CDR2 from the germline V gene are MNHNY and SVGAGI (reference sequence). The V segment lost 5 bases and the J segment 8 bases; nucleotides outside the gene matches: 12.

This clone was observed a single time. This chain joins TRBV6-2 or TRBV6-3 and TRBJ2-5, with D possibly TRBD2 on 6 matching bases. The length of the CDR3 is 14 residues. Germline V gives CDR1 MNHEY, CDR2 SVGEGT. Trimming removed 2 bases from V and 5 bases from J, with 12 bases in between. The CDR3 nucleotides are TGTGCCAGCAGTTACGCGGGGCCTTGGGAGACCCAGTACTTC. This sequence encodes CASSYAGPWETQYF.

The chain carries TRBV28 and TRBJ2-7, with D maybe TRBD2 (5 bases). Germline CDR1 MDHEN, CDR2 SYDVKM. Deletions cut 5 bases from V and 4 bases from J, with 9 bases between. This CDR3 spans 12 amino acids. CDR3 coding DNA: TGTGCCAGCAGTACGGGATTTTACGAGCAGTACTTC. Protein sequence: CASSTGFYEQYF.

CDR3 DNA: TGTGCCAGCAGATCCCTTTCAGATACGCAGTATTTT. Translating gives CASRSLSDTQYF. The rearrangement uses TRBV6-5 and TRBJ2-3; no clear D gene. V gave up 6 bases and J gave up 4 bases, with 8 bases separating them. Looked up from germline, CDR1 is MNHEY and CDR2 is SVGAGI. CDR3 size: 12 residues.

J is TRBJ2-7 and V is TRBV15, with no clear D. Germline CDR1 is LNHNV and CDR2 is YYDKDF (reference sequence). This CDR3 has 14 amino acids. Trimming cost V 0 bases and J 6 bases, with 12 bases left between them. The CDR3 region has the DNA TGTGCCACCAGCAGAGAGGGCGCAGGCTCCGAGCAGTACTTC. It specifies CATSREGAGSEQYF. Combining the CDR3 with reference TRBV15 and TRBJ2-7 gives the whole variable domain DAMVIQNPRYQVTQFGKPVTLSCSQTLNHNVMYWYQQKSSQAPKLLFHYYDKDFNNEADTPDNFQSRRPNTSFCFLDIRSPGLGDTAMYLCATSREGAGSEQYFGPGTRLTVT.

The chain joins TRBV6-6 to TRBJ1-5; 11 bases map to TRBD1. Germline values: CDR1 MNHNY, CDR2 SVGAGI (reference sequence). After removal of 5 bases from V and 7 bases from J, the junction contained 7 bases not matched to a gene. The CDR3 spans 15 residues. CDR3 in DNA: TGTGCCAGCAGTCCGAGGACAGGGGGCGGGCAGCCCCAGCATTTT. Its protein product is CASSPRTGGGQPQHF.

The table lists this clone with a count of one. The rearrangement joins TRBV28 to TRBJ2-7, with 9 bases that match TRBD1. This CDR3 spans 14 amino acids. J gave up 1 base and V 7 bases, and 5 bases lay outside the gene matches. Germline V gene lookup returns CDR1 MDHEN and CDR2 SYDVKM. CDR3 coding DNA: TGTGCCAGCATCCCCGGGACAGGGTCCTACGAGCAGTACTTC. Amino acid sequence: CASIPGTGSYEQYF. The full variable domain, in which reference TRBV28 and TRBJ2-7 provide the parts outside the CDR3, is DVKVTQSSRYLVKRTGEKVFLECVQDMDHENMFWYRQDPGLGLRLIYFSYDVKMKEKGDIPEGYSVSREKKERFSLILESASTNQTSMYLCASIPGTGSYEQYFGPGTRLTVT.

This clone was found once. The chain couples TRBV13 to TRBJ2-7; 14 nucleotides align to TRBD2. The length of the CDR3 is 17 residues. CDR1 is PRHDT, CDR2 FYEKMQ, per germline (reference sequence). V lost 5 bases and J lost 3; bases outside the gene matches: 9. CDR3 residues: CASSLLYGTSGSYEQYF. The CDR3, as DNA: TGTGCCAGCAGCCTACTTTATGGGACTAGCGGGAGCTACGAGCAGTACTTC. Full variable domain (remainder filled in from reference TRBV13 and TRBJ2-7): AAGVIQSPRHLIKEKRETATLKCYPIPRHDTVYWYQQGPGQDPQFLISFYEKMQSDKGSIPDRFSAQQFSDYHSELNMSSLELGDSALYFCASSLLYGTSGSYEQYFGPGTRLTVT.

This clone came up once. CDR3 sequence reads: CASSSGLAPYEQYF. CDR3 bases: TGTGCCAGCAGCTCAGGACTAGCGCCCTACGAGCAGTACTTC. V usage is TRBV5-4 and J usage is TRBJ2-7; 9 bases map to TRBD2. The germline CDR1 and CDR2 sequences are SGHNT and YYREEE (reference sequence). The CDR3 extends over 14 amino acids. The trim removed 3 bases at V and 2 bases at J, leaving 3 bases unmatched.

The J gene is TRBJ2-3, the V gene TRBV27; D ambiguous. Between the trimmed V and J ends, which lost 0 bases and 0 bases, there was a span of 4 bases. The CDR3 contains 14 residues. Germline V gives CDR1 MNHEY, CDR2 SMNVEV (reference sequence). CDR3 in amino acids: CASSLSASTDTQYF. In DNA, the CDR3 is TGTGCCAGCAGTTTATCAGCGAGCACAGATACGCAGTATTTT.

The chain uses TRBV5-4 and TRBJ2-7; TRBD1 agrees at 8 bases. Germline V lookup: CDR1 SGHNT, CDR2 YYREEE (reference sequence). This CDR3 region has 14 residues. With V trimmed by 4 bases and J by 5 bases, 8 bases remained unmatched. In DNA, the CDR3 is TGTGCCAGCAGCGTGGACAGGGTGGTCCACGAGCAGTACTTC. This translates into CASSVDRVVHEQYF.

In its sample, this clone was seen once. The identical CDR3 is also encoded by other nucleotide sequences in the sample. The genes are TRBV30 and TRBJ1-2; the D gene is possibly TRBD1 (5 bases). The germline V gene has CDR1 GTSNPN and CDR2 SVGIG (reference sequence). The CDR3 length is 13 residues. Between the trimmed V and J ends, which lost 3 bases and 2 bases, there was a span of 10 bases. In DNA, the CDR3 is TGTGCCTGGAGACAGGATGAGAACTATGGCTACACCTTC. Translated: CAWRQDENYGYTF.

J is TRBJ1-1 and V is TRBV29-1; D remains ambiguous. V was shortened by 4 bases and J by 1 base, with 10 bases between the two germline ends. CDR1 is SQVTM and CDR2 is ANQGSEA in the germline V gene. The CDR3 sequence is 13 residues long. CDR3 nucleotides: TGCAGCGTTGCGGAGGGAACGAACACTGAAGCTTTCTTT. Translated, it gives CSVAEGTNTEAFF.

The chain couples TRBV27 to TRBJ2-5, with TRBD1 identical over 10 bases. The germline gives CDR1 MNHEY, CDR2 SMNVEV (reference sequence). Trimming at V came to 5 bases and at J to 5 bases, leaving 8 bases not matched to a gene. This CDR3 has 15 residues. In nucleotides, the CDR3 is TGTGCCAGCAGTCCGCGGACAGGGGGGAAGGAGACCCAGTACTTC. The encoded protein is CASSPRTGGKETQYF.

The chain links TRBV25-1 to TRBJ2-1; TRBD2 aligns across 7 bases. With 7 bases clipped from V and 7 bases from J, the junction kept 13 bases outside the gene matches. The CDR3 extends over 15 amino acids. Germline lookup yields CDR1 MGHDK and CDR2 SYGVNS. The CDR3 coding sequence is TGTGCCAGCATCGGACCCCGCGGGGGAGCTAATGAGCAGTTCTTC. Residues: CASIGPRGGANEQFF.

The CDR3 protein is CASRITFGMNTEAFF. CDR3 coding DNA: TGTGCCAGCCGCATCACGTTCGGGATGAACACTGAAGCTTTCTTT. The chain employs TRBV27 and TRBJ1-1; no clear D gene. This CDR3 comprises 15 residues. The V end was cut by 8 bases, the J end by 0 bases, with 16 bases between. Per the germline V gene, CDR1 is MNHEY and CDR2 is SMNVEV (reference sequence).

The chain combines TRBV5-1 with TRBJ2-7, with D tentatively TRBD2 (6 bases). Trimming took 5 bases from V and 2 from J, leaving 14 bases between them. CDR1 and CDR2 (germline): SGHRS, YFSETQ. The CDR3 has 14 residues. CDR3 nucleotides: TGCGCCAGCAGTCCCGCGGGACGGCCCTACGAGCAGTACTTC. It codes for CASSPAGRPYEQYF.

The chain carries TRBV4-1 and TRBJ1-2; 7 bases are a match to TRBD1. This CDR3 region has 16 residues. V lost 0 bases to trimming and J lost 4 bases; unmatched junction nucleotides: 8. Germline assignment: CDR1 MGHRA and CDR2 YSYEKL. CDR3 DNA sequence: TGCGCCAGCAGCCAAGACCAGACAGGGATTGCCTATGGCTACACCTTC. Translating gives CASSQDQTGIAYGYTF.

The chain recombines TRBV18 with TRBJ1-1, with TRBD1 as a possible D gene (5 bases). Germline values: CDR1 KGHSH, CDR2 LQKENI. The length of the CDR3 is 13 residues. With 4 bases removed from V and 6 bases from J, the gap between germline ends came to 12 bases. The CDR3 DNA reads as TGTGCCAGCTCACTCGCAGGGCCACCTGAAGCTTTCTTT. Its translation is CASSLAGPPEAFF. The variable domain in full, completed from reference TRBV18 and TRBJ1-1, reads NAGVMQNPRHLVRRRGQEARLRCSPMKGHSHVYWYRQLPEEGLKFMVYLQKENIIDESGMPKERFSAEFPKEGPSILRIQQVVRGDSAAYFCASSLAGPPEAFFGQGTRLTVV.

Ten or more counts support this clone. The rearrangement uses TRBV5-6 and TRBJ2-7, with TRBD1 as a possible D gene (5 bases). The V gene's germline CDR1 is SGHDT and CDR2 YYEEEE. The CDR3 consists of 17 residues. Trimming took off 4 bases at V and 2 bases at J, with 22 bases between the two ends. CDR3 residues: CASSRLTATNAPYEQYF. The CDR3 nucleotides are TGTGCCAGCAGCAGATTGACAGCCACAAACGCACCCTACGAGCAGTACTTC.

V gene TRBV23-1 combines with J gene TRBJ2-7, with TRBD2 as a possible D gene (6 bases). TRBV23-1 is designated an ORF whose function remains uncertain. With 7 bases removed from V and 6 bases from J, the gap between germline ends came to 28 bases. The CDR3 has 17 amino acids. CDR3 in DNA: TGCGCCAGCACCCCCCTAGGATTCGGGGAGGAGGGGCGCGAGCAGTACTTC. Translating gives CASTPLGFGEEGREQYF.

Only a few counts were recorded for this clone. CDR3 in amino acids: CASSTPSPWGEQYF. The DNA of the CDR3 is TGTGCCAGCAGTACCCCTAGCCCATGGGGCGAGCAGTACTTC. The chain links TRBV28 to TRBJ2-7; tentative D call: TRBD2 (5 bases). The ends were cut back, 5 bases at V and 6 bases at J, with 17 bases in the middle. There are 14 residues in the CDR3. Germline V lookup: CDR1 MDHEN, CDR2 SYDVKM.

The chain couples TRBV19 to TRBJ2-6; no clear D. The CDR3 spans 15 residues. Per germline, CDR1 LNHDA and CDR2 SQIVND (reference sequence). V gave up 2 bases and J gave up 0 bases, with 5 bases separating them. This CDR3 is CASSIHGSGANVLTF. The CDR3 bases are TGTGCCAGTAGTATACACGGCTCTGGGGCCAACGTCCTGACTTTC.